One sample yielded the 16 T cell receptor beta chains listed below, sequenced in a study of shared clonotypes between healthy human individuals. Sequenced by immunoSEQ multiplex PCR; TCRdb stores in-frame clones only, minus some. The data hold 2 million to 2.5 million clones, with over 90% observed a single time. Sequenced material: naive CD4+ T cells from PBMCs. The subset: CD45RA+ positively selected. The receptors here all came from a man younger than 35 in good health. Some clones in this sample may be carry-over from other donors' samples.

The CDR3 reads CASSGGTGPHNYGYTF. CDR3 sequence (DNA): TGTGCCAGCAGTGGCGGGACAGGACCTCATAACTATGGCTACACCTTC. The chain combines TRBV6-1 with TRBJ1-2; 8 bases are shared with TRBD1. CDR3 length equals 16 residues. The germline V gene has CDR1 MNHNS and CDR2 SASEGT. V lost 4 bases, J lost 1 base, and 8 bases stayed unmatched.

V is TRBV5-1 and J is TRBJ2-2; TRBD1 matches 7 bases. V lost 5 bases to trimming and J lost 3 bases; unmatched junction nucleotides: 1. Germline CDR1 and CDR2: SGHRS and YFSETQ. This CDR3 region has 13 residues. The CDR3 loop reads CASSTGDTGELFF. The CDR3, as DNA: TGCGCCAGCAGTACAGGGGACACCGGGGAGCTGTTTTTT. Variable domain in full (rest from reference TRBV5-1 and TRBJ2-2): KAGVTQTPRYLIKTRGQQVTLSCSPISGHRSVSWYQQTPGQGLQFLFEYFSETQRNKGNFPGRFSGRQFSNSRSEMNVSTLELGDSALYLCASSTGDTGELFFGEGSRLTVL.

The sample holds one count of this clone. The sample carries other DNA sequences with the same CDR3. V and J are TRBV5-4 and TRBJ2-3; D not certain. The CDR3 length is 13 residues. Germline CDR1 is SGHNT and CDR2 is YYREEE (reference sequence). The V end was cut by 2 bases, the J end by 2 bases, with 6 bases between. Here the CDR3 DNA reads TGTGCCAGCAGCTTCCCCGCCACAGATACGCAGTATTTT. Translated, it gives CASSFPATDTQYF.

The CDR3 nucleotides read TGTGCCAGCAGCTTAGGAGCAGGGGGCTACGAGCAGTACTTC. Encoded protein: CASSLGAGGYEQYF. This rearrangement joins TRBV11-3 to TRBJ2-7, with 7 nucleotides matching TRBD1. The CDR3 runs 14 residues. The V gene's germline CDR1 is SGHNT and CDR2 YENEEA. With V trimmed by 1 base and J by 3 bases, 3 bases remained unmatched.

J is TRBJ2-5 and V is TRBV5-1; D gene unclear. The V and J ends lost 2 bases and 5 bases respectively, with 7 bases between them. The CDR3 loop spans 12 amino acids. Germline V gives CDR1 SGHRS, CDR2 YFSETQ. CDR3 nucleotides: TGCGCCAGCAGCTTACTTATGGAGACCCAGTACTTC. It specifies CASSLLMETQYF. The full variable domain, rest sourced from reference TRBV5-1 and TRBJ2-5, is KAGVTQTPRYLIKTRGQQVTLSCSPISGHRSVSWYQQTPGQGLQFLFEYFSETQRNKGNFPGRFSGRQFSNSRSEMNVSTLELGDSALYLCASSLLMETQYFGPGTRLLVL.

Comments on this clone: Compared with germline, one end of the junction differs, possibly owing to a read error. The V and J genes are TRBV4-2 and TRBJ1-2; 8 nucleotides line up with TRBD1. CDR1 is LGHNA and CDR2 is YNFKEQ in the germline V gene. The CDR3 consists of 15 residues. CDR3 loop: CASTQPGRQGSGYTF. The CDR3 region has the DNA TGTGCCAGCACCCAACCAGGGAGACAGGGGAGCGGCTACACCTTC.

In its sample, this clone was seen once. V gene TRBV16 combines with J gene TRBJ2-1; D may match TRBD1 or TRBD2 (5 bases each). The CDR3 loop spans 16 amino acids. V was clipped by 4 bases and J by 7 bases, with 20 bases between them. Per the germline V gene, CDR1 is KGHSY and CDR2 is FQNENV. CDR3 bases: TGTGCCAGCAGCCGCAGGGCCCAGGGTAGCGAGAATGAGCAGTTCTTC. It translates to CASSRRAQGSENEQFF.

The chain couples TRBV6-4 to TRBJ2-1; 8 bases are a match to TRBD1. Germline assignment: CDR1 MRHNA and CDR2 SNTAGT. This CDR3 is 17 amino acids long. The J segment lost 3 bases and the V segment lost 7 bases, leaving 14 bases of the junction unmatched. CDR3 region: CASTLLHRDRHYNEQFF. CDR3 DNA sequence: TGTGCCAGCACTCTTCTCCATCGGGACAGGCACTACAATGAGCAGTTCTTC.

Concerning this clone: Other DNA sequences in this specimen translate into the identical CDR3. The V call is TRBV9, the J call TRBJ2-7; no definite D call. The ends were cut back, 0 bases at V and 6 bases at J, with 7 bases in the middle. Germline CDR1 SGDLS, CDR2 YYNGEE. The CDR3 is 12 residues long. The CDR3 spells CASSVGVGEQYF. DNA for the CDR3: TGTGCCAGCAGCGTAGGGGTCGGCGAGCAGTACTTC.

The chain has TRBV6-5 and TRBJ1-2; D uncertain. The CDR3 contains 12 residues. The germline V gene encodes CDR1 MNHEY and CDR2 SVGAGI. The V gene lost 10 bases and the J gene lost 6 bases, with 15 bases spanning the gap. Here the CDR3 DNA reads TGTGCCAACAAGGATTACTCGGATGGCTACACCTTC. Its translation is CANKDYSDGYTF.

This chain connects TRBV5-4 to TRBJ2-2; 8 positions agree with TRBD1. The length of the CDR3 is 16 residues. CDR1 is SGHNT and CDR2 is YYREEE in the germline V gene (reference sequence). With V trimmed by 7 bases and J by 7 bases, 15 bases remained unmatched. CDR3 region: CASYSETGEKIGELFF. The CDR3 nucleotides read TGTGCCAGCTACAGCGAGACAGGGGAGAAGATCGGGGAGCTGTTTTTT.

The V gene is TRBV30, the J gene TRBJ1-2; D is undetermined. Germline CDR1 and CDR2: GTSNPN and SVGIG (reference sequence). The CDR3 has 12 residues. V was clipped by 4 bases and J by 3 bases, with 9 bases between them. The CDR3 loop is CAWTKGDYGYTF. CDR3 DNA sequence: TGTGCCTGGACTAAGGGAGACTATGGCTACACCTTC. Complete variable domain (other parts from reference TRBV30 and TRBJ1-2): SQTIHQWPATLVQPVGSPLSLECTVEGTSNPNLYWYRQAAGRGLQLLFYSVGIGQISSEVPQNLSASRPQDRQFILSSKKLLLSDSGFYLCAWTKGDYGYTFGSGTRLTVV.

The V and J genes are TRBV5-1 and TRBJ1-3; D not certain. V lost 5 bases, J lost 3 bases, and 12 bases lay in between. The length of the CDR3 is 14 residues. Germline V gene data show CDR1 as SGHRS and CDR2 as YFSETQ. The CDR3 coding sequence is TGCGCCAGCAGGCCGGACGGTTTTGGAAACACCATATATTTT. Translating gives CASRPDGFGNTIYF.

The V call is TRBV19, the J call TRBJ2-5, with 7 bases that match TRBD1. The length of the CDR3 is 17 residues. After removal of 4 bases from V and 3 bases from J, the junction contained 14 bases not matched to a gene. Germline CDR1 LNHDA, CDR2 SQIVND (reference sequence). The CDR3 sequence is CASSKDRPFSSEETQYF. The CDR3 DNA follows: TGTGCCAGTAGTAAGGACAGGCCCTTTAGTTCAGAAGAGACCCAGTACTTC.

This clone turned up a few times. The chain recombines TRBV5-6 with TRBJ1-2, with TRBD1 identical over 9 bases. Germline trimming cut 1 base from V and 4 bases from J; bases unmatched to any gene: 11. Germline loops: CDR1 SGHDT, CDR2 YYEEEE. This CDR3 region has 17 residues. CDR3 DNA sequence: TGTGCCAGCAGCTTGCCCACAGGGGGCATTCTTAGCTATGGCTACACCTTC. It is translated as CASSLPTGGILSYGYTF.

CDR3 protein: CSVGAGQAYDEQYF. CDR3 coding DNA: TGCAGCGTTGGGGCTGGACAGGCTTACGACGAGCAGTACTTC. The chain links TRBV29-1 to TRBJ2-7; 7 bases align to TRBD1. Losses at the gene ends were 4 bases for V and 5 bases for J; bases not matched to a gene: 11. The germline gives CDR1 SQVTM, CDR2 ANQGSEA. The CDR3 consists of 14 residues.